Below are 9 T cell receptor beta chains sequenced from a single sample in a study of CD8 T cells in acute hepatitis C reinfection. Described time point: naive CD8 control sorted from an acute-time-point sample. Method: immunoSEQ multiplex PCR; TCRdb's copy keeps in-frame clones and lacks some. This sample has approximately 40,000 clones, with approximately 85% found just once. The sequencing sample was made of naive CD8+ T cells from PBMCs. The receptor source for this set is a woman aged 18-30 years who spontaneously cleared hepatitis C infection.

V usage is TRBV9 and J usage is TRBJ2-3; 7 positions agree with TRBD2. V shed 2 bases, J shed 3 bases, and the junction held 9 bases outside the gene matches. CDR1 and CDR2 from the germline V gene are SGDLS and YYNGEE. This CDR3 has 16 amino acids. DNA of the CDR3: TGTGCCAGCAGCGTGGGGGACTACGTAATTACAGATACGCAGTATTTT. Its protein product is CASSVGDYVITDTQYF.

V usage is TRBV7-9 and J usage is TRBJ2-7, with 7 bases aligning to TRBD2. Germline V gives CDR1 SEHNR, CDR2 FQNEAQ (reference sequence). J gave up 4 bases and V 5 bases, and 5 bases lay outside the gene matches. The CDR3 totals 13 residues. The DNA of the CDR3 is TGTGCCAGCAGCGGGGGGGAGACTTACGAGCAGTACTTC. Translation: CASSGGETYEQYF.

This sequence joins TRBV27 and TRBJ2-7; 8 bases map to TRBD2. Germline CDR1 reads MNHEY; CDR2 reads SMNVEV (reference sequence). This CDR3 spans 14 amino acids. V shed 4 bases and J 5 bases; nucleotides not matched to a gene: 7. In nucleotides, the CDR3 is TGTGCCAGCAGTTCCGAGAACGGGAGGGACGAGCAGTACTTC. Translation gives CASSSENGRDEQYF.

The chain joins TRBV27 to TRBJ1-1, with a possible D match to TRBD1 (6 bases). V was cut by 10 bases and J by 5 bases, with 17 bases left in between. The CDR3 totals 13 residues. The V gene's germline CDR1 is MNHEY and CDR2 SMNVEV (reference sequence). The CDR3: CATKEGVGTEAFF. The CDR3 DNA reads TGTGCCACGAAAGAGGGGGTAGGGACTGAAGCTTTCTTT.

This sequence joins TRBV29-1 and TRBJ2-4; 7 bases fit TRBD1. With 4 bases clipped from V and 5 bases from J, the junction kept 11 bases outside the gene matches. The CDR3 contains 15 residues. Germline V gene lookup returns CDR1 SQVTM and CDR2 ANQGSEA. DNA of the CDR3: TGCAGCGTTGTGGCCGATGGGACAGACCAAAACATTCAGTACTTC. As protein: CSVVADGTDQNIQYF.

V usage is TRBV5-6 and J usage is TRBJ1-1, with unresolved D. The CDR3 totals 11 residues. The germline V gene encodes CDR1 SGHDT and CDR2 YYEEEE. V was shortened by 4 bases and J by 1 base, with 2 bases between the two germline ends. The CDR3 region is CASSQNTEAFF. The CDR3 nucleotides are TGTGCCAGCAGCCAGAACACTGAAGCTTTCTTT.

The DNA of the CDR3 is TGTGCCAGCAGCTGGAAAGGACTAGCGGAAAACATTCAGTACTTC. Its protein product is CASSWKGLAENIQYF. The rearrangement uses TRBV5-6 and TRBJ2-4, with 10 positions matching TRBD2. The J segment lost 5 bases and the V segment lost 3 bases, leaving 5 bases of the junction unmatched. Germline CDR1 is SGHDT and CDR2 is YYEEEE. This CDR3 spans 15 amino acids.

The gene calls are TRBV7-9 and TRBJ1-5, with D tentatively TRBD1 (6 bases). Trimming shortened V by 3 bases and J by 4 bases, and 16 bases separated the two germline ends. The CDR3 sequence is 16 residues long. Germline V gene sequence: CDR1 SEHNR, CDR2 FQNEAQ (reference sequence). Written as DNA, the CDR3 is TGTGCCAGCAGCTTTATTGGGACAACTTCTAATCAGCCCCAGCATTTT. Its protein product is CASSFIGTTSNQPQHF.

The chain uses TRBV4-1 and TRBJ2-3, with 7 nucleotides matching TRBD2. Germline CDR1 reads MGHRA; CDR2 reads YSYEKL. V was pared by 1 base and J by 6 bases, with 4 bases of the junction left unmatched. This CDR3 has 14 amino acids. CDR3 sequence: CASSQVTSMDTQYF. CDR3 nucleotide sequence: TGCGCCAGCAGCCAAGTGACTAGCATGGATACGCAGTATTTT.